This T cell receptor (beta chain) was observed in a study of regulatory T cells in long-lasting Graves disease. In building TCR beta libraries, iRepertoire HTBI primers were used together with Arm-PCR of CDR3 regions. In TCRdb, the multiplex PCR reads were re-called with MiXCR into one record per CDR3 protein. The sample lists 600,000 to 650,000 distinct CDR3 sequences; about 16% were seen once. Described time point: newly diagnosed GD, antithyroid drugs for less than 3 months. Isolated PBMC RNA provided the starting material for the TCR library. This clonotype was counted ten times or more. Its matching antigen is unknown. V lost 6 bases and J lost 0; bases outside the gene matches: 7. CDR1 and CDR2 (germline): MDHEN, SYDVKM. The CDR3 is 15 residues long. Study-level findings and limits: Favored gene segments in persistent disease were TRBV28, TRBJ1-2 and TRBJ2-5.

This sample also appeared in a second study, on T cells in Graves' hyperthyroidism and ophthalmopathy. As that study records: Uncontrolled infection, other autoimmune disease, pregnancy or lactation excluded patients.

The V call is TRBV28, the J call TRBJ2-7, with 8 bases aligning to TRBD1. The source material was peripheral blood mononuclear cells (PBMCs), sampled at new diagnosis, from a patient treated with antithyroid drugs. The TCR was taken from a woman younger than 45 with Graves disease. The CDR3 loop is CASRNGQGLSYEQYF. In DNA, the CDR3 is TGTGCCAGCAGAAATGGACAGGGCCTCTCCTACGAGCAGTACTTC.